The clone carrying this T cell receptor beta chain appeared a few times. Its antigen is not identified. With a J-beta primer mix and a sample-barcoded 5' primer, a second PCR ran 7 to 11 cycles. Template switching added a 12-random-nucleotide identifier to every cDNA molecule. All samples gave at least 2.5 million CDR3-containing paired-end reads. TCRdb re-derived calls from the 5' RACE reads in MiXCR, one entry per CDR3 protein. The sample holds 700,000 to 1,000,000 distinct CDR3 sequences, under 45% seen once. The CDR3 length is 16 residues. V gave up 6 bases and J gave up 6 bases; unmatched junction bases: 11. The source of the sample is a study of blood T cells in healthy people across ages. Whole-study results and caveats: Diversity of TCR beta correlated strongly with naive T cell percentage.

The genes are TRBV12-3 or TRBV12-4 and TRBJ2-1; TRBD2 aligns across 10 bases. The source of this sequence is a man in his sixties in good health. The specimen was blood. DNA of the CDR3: TGTGCCAGCAGGCCTCGTGGACTAGCGGAGGGCAATGAGCAGTTCTTC. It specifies CASRPRGLAEGNEQFF.